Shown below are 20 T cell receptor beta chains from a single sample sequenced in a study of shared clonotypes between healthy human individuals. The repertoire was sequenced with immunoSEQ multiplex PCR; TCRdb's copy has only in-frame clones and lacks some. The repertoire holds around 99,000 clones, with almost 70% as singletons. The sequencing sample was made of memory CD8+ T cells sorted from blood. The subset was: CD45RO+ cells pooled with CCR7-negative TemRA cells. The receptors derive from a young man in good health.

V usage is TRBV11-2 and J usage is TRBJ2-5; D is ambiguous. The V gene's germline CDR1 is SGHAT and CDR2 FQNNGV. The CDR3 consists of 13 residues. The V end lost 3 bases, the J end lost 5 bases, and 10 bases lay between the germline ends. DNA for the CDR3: TGTGCCAGCAGCTTGTTGCGGCACGAGACCCAGTACTTC. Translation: CASSLLRHETQYF.

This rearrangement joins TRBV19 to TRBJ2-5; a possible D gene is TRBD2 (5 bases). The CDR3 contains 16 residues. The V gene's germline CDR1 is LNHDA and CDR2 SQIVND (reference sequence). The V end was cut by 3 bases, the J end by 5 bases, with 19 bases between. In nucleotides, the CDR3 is TGTGCCAGTAGTATCCCCCGAGGGAACGGCAGGGAGACCCAGTACTTC. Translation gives CASSIPRGNGRETQYF.

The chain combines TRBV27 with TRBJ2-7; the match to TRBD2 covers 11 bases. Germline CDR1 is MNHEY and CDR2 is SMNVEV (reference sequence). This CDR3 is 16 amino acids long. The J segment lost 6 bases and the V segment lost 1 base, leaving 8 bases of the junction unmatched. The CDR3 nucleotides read TGTGCCAGCAGTTTATTAGATAGCGGGAGGGCCCTCGAGCAGTACTTC. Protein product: CASSLLDSGRALEQYF.

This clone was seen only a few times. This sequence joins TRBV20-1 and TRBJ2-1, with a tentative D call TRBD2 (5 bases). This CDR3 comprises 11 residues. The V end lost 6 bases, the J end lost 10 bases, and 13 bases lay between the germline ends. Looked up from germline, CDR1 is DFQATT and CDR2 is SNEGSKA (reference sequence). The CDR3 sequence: CSADNGLEQFF. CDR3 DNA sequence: TGCAGTGCCGACAATGGACTCGAGCAGTTCTTC.

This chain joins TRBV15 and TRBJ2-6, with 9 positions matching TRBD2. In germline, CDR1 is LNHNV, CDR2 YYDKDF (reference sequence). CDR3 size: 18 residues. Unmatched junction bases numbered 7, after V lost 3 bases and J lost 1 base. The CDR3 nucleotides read TGTGCCACCAGCAGCGGTAGCGGGAGTCTTTCTGGGGCCAACGTCCTGACTTTC. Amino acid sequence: CATSSGSGSLSGANVLTF.

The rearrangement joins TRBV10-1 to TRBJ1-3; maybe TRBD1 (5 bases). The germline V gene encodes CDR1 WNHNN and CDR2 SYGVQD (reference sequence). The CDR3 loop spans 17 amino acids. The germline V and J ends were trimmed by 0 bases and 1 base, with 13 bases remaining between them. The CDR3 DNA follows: TGCGCCAGCAGTGAGTCGATGGGGGTAACTTCTGGAAACACCATATATTTT. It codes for CASSESMGVTSGNTIYF.

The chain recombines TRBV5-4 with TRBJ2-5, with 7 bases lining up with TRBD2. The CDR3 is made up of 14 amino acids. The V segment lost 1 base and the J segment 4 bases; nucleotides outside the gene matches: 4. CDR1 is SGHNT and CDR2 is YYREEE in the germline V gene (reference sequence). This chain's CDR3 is CASSLFGRSETQYF. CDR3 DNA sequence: TGTGCCAGCAGCTTGTTCGGGAGGTCAGAGACCCAGTACTTC.

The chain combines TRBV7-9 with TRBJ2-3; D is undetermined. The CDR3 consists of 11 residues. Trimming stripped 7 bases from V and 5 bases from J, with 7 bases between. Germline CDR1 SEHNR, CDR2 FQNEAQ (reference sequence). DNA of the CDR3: TGTGCCAGCAAAGCGTTAGATACGCAGTATTTT. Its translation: CASKALDTQYF.

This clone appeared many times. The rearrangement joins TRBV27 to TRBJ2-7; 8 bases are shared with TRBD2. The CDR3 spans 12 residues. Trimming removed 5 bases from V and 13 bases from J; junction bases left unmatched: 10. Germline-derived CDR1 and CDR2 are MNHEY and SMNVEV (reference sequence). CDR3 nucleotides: TGTGCCAGCAGTCCCCACGGGACTAGGCCATACTTC. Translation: CASSPHGTRPYF.

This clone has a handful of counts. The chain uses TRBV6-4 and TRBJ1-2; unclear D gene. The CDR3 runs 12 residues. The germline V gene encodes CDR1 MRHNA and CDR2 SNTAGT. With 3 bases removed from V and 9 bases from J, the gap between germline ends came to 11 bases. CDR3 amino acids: CASSDSGRSYTF. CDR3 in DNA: TGTGCCAGCAGTGATTCAGGCCGGAGCTACACCTTC.

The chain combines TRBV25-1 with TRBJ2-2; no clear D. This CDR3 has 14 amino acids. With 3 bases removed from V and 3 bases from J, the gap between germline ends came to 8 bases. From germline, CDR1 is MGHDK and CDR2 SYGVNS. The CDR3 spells CASSDLTDTGELFF. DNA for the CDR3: TGTGCCAGCAGTGATTTAACCGACACCGGGGAGCTGTTTTTT.

The CDR3 DNA reads TGTGCCAGCAGCTTAATGGGCCTAGATACGCAGTATTTT. Amino acid sequence: CASSLMGLDTQYF. The chain joins TRBV7-9 to TRBJ2-3; no definite D call. The CDR3 consists of 13 residues. The V and J ends lost 2 bases and 5 bases respectively, with 8 bases between them. The germline V gene encodes CDR1 SEHNR and CDR2 FQNEAQ (reference sequence). Complete variable domain (other parts from reference TRBV7-9 and TRBJ2-3): DTGVSQNPRHKITKRGQNVTFRCDPISEHNRLYWYRQTLGQGPEFLTYFQNEAQLEKSRLLSDRFSAERPKGSFSTLEIQRTEQGDSAMYLCASSLMGLDTQYFGPGTRLTVL.

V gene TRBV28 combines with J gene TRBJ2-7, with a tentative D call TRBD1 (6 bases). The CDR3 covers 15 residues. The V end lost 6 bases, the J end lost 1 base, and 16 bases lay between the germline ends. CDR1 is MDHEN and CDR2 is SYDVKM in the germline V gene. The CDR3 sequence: CASRRRDTGSYEQYF. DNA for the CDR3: TGTGCCAGCAGACGACGGGACACTGGTTCCTACGAGCAGTACTTC.

The CDR3 DNA follows: TGTGCCAGCAGCGGATATACTTCCTCCTACAATGAGCAGTTCTTC. Its translation: CASSGYTSSYNEQFF. V usage is TRBV5-6 and J usage is TRBJ2-1, with D unresolved. Trimming left V 4 bases short and J 0 bases short, with 11 bases between. Germline CDR1 reads SGHDT; CDR2 reads YYEEEE. The CDR3 covers 15 residues.

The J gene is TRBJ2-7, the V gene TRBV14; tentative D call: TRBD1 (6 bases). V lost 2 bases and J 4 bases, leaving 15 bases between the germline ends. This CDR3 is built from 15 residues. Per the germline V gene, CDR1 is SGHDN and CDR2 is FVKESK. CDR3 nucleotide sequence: TGTGCCAGCAGCCAATATACAGGGTACGGTTACGAGCAGTACTTC. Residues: CASSQYTGYGYEQYF.

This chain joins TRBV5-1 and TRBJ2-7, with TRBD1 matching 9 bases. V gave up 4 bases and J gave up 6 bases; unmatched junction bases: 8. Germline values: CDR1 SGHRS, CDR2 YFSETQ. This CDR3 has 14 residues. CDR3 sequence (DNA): TGCGCCAGCAGCCCCAGGGACAGGGTACTCGAGCAGTACTTC. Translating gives CASSPRDRVLEQYF.

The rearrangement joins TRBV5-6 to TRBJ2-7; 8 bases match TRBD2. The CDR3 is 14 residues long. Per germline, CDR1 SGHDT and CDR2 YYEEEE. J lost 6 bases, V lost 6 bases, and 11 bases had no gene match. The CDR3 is CASTTAGERGEQYF. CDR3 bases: TGTGCCAGCACTACAGCGGGGGAGCGAGGCGAGCAGTACTTC.

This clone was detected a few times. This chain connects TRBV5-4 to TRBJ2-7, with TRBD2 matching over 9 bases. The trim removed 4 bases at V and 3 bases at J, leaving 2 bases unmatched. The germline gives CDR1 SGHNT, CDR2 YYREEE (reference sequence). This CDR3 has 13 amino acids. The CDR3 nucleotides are TGTGCCAGCAGCCAGACTAGCGGCTACGAGCAGTACTTC. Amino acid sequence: CASSQTSGYEQYF.

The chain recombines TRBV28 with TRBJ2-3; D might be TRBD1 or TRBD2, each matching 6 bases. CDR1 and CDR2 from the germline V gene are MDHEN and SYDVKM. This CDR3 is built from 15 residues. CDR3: CAAYSGADPTDTQYF. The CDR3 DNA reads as TGTGCGGCTTATTCGGGGGCAGACCCCACAGATACGCAGTATTTT.

The CDR3 reads CASSPLGGRREQFF. The CDR3 coding sequence is TGTGCCAGCAGCCCCCTAGGCGGGAGAAGAGAGCAGTTCTTC. The chain is built from TRBV14 and TRBJ2-1, with TRBD2 matching over 7 bases. J was trimmed by 10 bases and V by 4 bases; bases with no gene match: 10. CDR1 is SGHDN and CDR2 is FVKESK in the germline V gene. The CDR3 sequence is 14 residues long. The full variable domain, its missing parts supplied by reference TRBV14 and TRBJ2-1, is EAGVTQFPSHSVIEKGQTVTLRCDPISGHDNLYWYRRVMGKEIKFLLHFVKESKQDESGMPNNRFLAERTGGTYSTLKVQPAELEDSGVYFCASSPLGGRREQFFGPGTRLTVL.